This TCR beta chain was recorded in a study of shared clonotypes between healthy human individuals (dated by TCRdb to 2020 to 2021). Broadly, across the study: A couple of women and a few men aged 18 to 49 years were included in the cohort. Between about 0.9 and 9 billion PBMCs per donor were obtained by leukapheresis. To increase sequencing depth and limit assay-specific biases, TCR repertoire library preparation and sequencing were carried out by different laboratories using diverse techniques. Per donor, three plates each were used for CD4 naive and CD4 memory, two for CD8 naive, and one for CD8 memory. Blood TCR repertoires of a handful of healthy adults were deeply sequenced to estimate repertoire size and the extent of clonotype sharing between individuals. Study-wide findings and limitations: Only blood was sampled, and tissue TCR repertoires likely differ from those in blood. Sharing across several donors was observed for roughly 5% of naive CD4, 3% to 3.5% of naive CD8, 2% to 2.5% of memory CD4, and 0.4% of memory CD8 clonotypes. Compared with non-shared clonotypes, clonotypes shared by all four sorted-subset donors had higher generation probabilities. The genetic and exposure-history diversity represented was limited by the small number of donors. Incomplete sequencing was indicated by rarefaction of sorted-subset datasets, despite the large sequencing depth. Pairwise subsampling indicated that sequencing depth was expected to affect the degree of clonotype sharing among donors. Larger estimated clonotype richness was generally found for naive subsets than for memory subsets.

Looking up the germline V gene (reference sequence) yields CDR1 SGHAT and CDR2 FQDESV. From cysteine to phenylalanine, the CDR3 is 15 amino acids long. Only the CDR3 part of the read is kept: 45 bases, read in frame from the first base. V is shortened by 4 bases, J by 0 bases, and the region joining them spans 12 bases. A word on this clone: What this receptor recognizes is not known. No quality values exist for individual bases; no much larger clone is one base distant.

The donors were healthy, HIV-negative adults with no recently reported acute infections or vaccinations. All donors were Caucasian adults living in Nashville, Tennessee, USA. Magnetic negative selection was used to enrich CD4+ T cells, after which naive cells were positively selected on CD45RA and the negative fraction became the memory subset. Blood was obtained by leukapheresis, after which PBMCs were separated by Ficoll-Histopaque density gradient centrifugation and cryopreserved in liquid nitrogen vapor phase. Purity and quantity of every magnetically sorted T cell population were checked by analytical flow cytometry. Genomic DNA was isolated from every sorted fraction and measured by UV absorbance on a Nanodrop 2000c. Using the deep immunoSEQ assay, TCR CDR3 regions were amplified from genomic DNA by multiplex PCR. Extracted genomic DNA from each cell subset was spread evenly across all wells of several immunoSEQ 96-well plates, with each plate serving as a replicate. For sorted subsets, around 200 ng genomic DNA, equal to some 30,000 T cell genomes, was loaded into each replicate PCR. Purified libraries were measured with a Qubit 3.0 fluorometer, size-checked on a Bioanalyzer 2100, and measured again with the KAPA Library Quantification kit. Every immunoSEQ 96-well plate was sequenced on a separate single-read 150-cycle Illumina NextSeq 550 flow cell. The source study handled its data this way. Because the immunoSEQ output included only junctional sequences and no quality scores, the filtering could not be the same as the filtering used for full-length reads. Sequences were annotated with PyIR, a Python wrapper for IgBLAST v1.9, using IMGT germline references to assign V/J genes and CDR3. Reads with weak V/J assignments (E-value above 1e-6), missing CDR3, stop codons, out-of-frame junctions, or ambiguous translated residues were removed. V3J clonotypes were defined as sequences sharing an identical inferred V gene, J gene, and CDR3 amino acid sequence. To compute the percentage overlap between repertoires, the number of shared unique clonotypes was divided by the size of the smaller repertoire. Repertoire richness was assessed with RTK rarefaction, the Chao1 estimator, and Recon v2.1 estimates of unobserved clonotypes. Generation probabilities for all TCRbeta clonotypes obtained by the gDNA method from a few donors were computed using OLGA. The clones in this table, taken by TCRdb from immuneACCESS, are in-frame only. Not every clone is retained; where verified, under half of the shortfall comes from an unresolved V gene, and the cause of the rest is unknown. That table gives V, J and clone size, and the DNA gave D and trimming. Recorded for this sample are about 960,000 clones; 60% to 85% of them occurred a single time. The ten largest clonotypes hold 1.5% of the sample.

Rearrangement joined TRBV11-1 to TRBJ2-5; the D gene is possibly TRBD1, with 6 bases matching. Material for sequencing was memory CD4+ T cells sorted from blood. The cell subset or site label, read with the paper, signifies: CD45RA-negative fraction. The receptor was isolated from a man aged 18-30 years in good health. The DNA is as follows: TGTGCCAGCAGCTACGATCACAGGGACCAAGAGACCCAGTACTTC. This is translated as CASSYDHRDQETQYF.